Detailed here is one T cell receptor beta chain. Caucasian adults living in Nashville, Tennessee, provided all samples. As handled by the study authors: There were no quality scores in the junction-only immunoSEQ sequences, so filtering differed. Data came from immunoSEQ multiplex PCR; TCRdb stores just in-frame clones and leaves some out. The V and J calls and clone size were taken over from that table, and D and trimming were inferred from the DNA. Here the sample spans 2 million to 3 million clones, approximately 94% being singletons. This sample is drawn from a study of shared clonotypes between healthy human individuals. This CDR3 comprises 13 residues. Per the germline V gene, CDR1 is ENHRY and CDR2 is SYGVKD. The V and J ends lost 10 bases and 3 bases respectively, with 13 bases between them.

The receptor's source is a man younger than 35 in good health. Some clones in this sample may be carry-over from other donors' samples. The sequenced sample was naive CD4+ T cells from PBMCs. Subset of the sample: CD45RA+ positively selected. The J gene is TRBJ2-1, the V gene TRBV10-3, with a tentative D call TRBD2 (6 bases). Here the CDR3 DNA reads TGTGCCACGGCCGGGACTGGCTACAATGAGCAGTTCTTC. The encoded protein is CATAGTGYNEQFF.